This T cell receptor (beta chain) was recovered during a study of blood T cell repertoires in COVID-19. Generated by immunoSEQ multiplex PCR, the TCRdb table keeps only in-frame clones and is missing some. The sample records hundreds of thousands of clones, 86% being singletons. The V gene's germline CDR1 is KGHSH and CDR2 LQKENI. J was trimmed by 5 bases and V by 4 bases; bases with no gene match: 8. The CDR3 length is 14 residues. Sequencing was carried out using PBMCs or T cells enriched from blood (not recorded which). This receptor was taken from a woman aged 45-60 years who had recovered from COVID-19. The chain joins TRBV18 to TRBJ2-7; 7 bases map to TRBD1. The CDR3 region is CASSQSGTDHEQYF. In DNA form, the CDR3 reads TGTGCCAGCTCACAGTCCGGGACAGACCACGAGCAGTACTTC.